This T cell receptor beta chain was retrieved from a study of T cell responses to AZD1222 COVID-19 vaccine. CDR3 size: 17 residues. CDR1 MNHEY and CDR2 SMNVEV come from the germline V gene (reference sequence). Trimming left V 5 bases short and J 4 bases short, with 24 bases between. Points from the study as a whole: Mapped onto spike, vaccine-associated CD4 TCRs spanned it and were dominant at 160-218 and 743-854.

In regard to this clone: Its antigen is still unknown.

Some clones are missing from TCRdb's copy, which holds only in-frame ones; the method was immunoSEQ multiplex PCR. Of around 200,000 clones in the sample, about 86% were seen once. The material sequenced was peripheral blood, taken on day 0 of AZD1222 vaccination. The V and J genes are TRBV27 and TRBJ2-7; no clear D gene. The TCR comes from an adult in good health. The CDR3 reads CASSPTKVVGRVYEQYF. For the CDR3, the DNA is TGTGCCAGCAGTCCCACTAAGGTCGTGGGTAGAGTATACGAGCAGTACTTC.